What follows describes a single T cell receptor beta chain. Its matching antigen is unknown. The sample comes from a study of human T cells and chemical hapten exposure. Overall study findings and caveats: Clustering by CDR3 similarity yielded significantly more large clusters from expanded TCRs than controls.

For the library, individual cDNA molecules each received unique molecular identifiers. One entry per CDR3 protein results from TCRdb running MiXCR on the RACE reads. This sample has about 70,000 distinct CDR3 sequences, with roughly 8.5% found just once. Time point of the sample: patch test 2, 6 weeks after DPC sensitization. The treatment is: therapeutic diphenylcyclopropenone sensitization with weekly scalp DPC. The source material was whole blood, sampled in connection with sensitization to the hapten diphenylcyclopropenone (DPC). The sequence derives from a woman between 50 and 59 years old with alopecia areata. Some clones in this sample may be carry-over from other donors' samples.

The CDR3 reads CATSREAGNYQPQHF. CDR3 coding DNA: TGTGCCACCAGCAGAGAGGCAGGGAACTATCAGCCCCAGCATTTT. The chain has TRBV15 and TRBJ1-5; tentative D call: TRBD1 (5 bases). The V end was cut by 0 bases, the J end by 5 bases, with 11 bases between. The CDR3 covers 15 residues. Germline V CDR1 and CDR2: LNHNV, YYDKDF (reference sequence).